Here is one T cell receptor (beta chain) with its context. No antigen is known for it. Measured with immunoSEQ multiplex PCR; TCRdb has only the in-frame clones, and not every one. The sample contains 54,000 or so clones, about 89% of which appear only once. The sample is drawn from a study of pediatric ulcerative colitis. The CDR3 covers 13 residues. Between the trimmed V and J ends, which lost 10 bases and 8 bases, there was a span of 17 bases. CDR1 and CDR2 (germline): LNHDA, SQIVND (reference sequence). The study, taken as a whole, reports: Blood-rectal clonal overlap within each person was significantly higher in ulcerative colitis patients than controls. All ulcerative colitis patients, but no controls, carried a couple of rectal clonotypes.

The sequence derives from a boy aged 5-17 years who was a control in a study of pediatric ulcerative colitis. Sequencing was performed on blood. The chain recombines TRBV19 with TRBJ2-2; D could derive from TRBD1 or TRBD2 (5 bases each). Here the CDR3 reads CATRGAGPGELFF. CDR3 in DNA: TGTGCCACCAGAGGGGCAGGGCCGGGGGAGCTGTTTTTT.